A single sample is the source of the 10 T cell receptor beta chains below, sequenced in a study of siplizumab effects on memory and regulatory T cells. The table came from immunoSEQ multiplex PCR; TCRdb's copy has only in-frame clones and leaves some out. The sample consists of about 120,000 clones, just under 95% of them appearing once. Sample: CD4+ T cells sorted from blood. These receptors were collected from a human donor in good health.

V and J are TRBV5-4 and TRBJ1-5, with D uncertain. CDR1 and CDR2 from the germline V gene are SGHNT and YYREEE (reference sequence). V lost 4 bases and J lost 2, with 10 bases in between. The CDR3 runs 14 residues. This CDR3 reads CASSPGEGNQPQHF. DNA of the CDR3: TGTGCCAGCAGCCCCGGGGAAGGCAATCAGCCCCAGCATTTT.

This clone is a singleton in its sample. V is TRBV28 and J is TRBJ1-1; D is ambiguous. This CDR3 contains 16 residues. V lost 3 bases to trimming and J lost 6 bases, with 20 bases between them. The germline V gene encodes CDR1 MDHEN and CDR2 SYDVKM. The CDR3 sequence is CASSFPLGGKRAEAFF. The CDR3 nucleotides are TGTGCCAGCAGTTTTCCTTTGGGAGGGAAGAGAGCTGAAGCTTTCTTT. The full variable domain, completed using reference TRBV28 and TRBJ1-1, is DVKVTQSSRYLVKRTGEKVFLECVQDMDHENMFWYRQDPGLGLRLIYFSYDVKMKEKGDIPEGYSVSREKKERFSLILESASTNQTSMYLCASSFPLGGKRAEAFFGQGTRLTVV.

The chain combines TRBV18 with TRBJ1-5; 9 bases are shared with TRBD1. The trim removed 2 bases at V and 1 base at J, leaving 3 bases unmatched. The CDR3 contains 16 residues. Germline CDR1 reads KGHSH; CDR2 reads LQKENI. Written as DNA, the CDR3 is TGTGCCAGCTCACCATTTGGGACAGGGAGCAATCAGCCCCAGCATTTT. The encoded protein is CASSPFGTGSNQPQHF.

This clone was seen a handful of times. The chain joins TRBV10-1 to TRBJ2-1; 15 nucleotides line up with TRBD2. This CDR3 has 17 amino acids. CDR1 and CDR2 from the germline V gene are WNHNN and SYGVQD (reference sequence). With V trimmed by 7 bases and J by 1 base, 5 bases remained unmatched. In nucleotides, the CDR3 is TGCGCCAGCAATACCGGGACTAGCGGGGGGTCCTACAATGAGCAGTTCTTC. Translating gives CASNTGTSGGSYNEQFF.

The CDR3, as DNA: TGTGCCAGCAGCGAAGGGGACAGACCCTACAATGAGCAGTTCTTC. It codes for CASSEGDRPYNEQFF. J is TRBJ2-1 and V is TRBV11-3, with TRBD1 identical over 7 bases. Germline CDR1 is SGHNT and CDR2 is YENEEA. Trimming at V came to 5 bases and at J to 2 bases, leaving 6 bases not matched to a gene. The CDR3 loop spans 15 amino acids.

V is TRBV19 and J is TRBJ1-4, with no clear D. Germline V gene sequence: CDR1 LNHDA, CDR2 SQIVND (reference sequence). The germline V and J ends were trimmed by 6 bases and 4 bases, with 15 bases remaining between them. This CDR3 comprises 15 residues. The CDR3 protein is CASSLTDRINEKLFF. The CDR3, as DNA: TGTGCCAGTAGCCTTACGGATAGAATTAATGAAAAACTGTTTTTT.

This sequence joins TRBV11-2 and TRBJ2-6, with a weak D call TRBD1 (6 bases). CDR1 and CDR2 from the germline V gene are SGHAT and FQNNGV. The CDR3 has 17 amino acids. Trimming stripped 4 bases from V and 0 bases from J, with 13 bases between. For the CDR3, the DNA is TGTGCCAGCAGCTCAGGACAGTCCTCCTCTGGGGCCAACGTCCTGACTTTC. This gives the protein CASSSGQSSSGANVLTF.

This sequence joins TRBV20-1 and TRBJ1-2; the D is unclear. The CDR3 has 11 residues. Germline loops: CDR1 DFQATT, CDR2 SNEGSKA (reference sequence). Trimming cost V 2 bases and J 8 bases, with 9 bases left between them. The CDR3 is CSARSIRGYTF. CDR3 bases: TGCAGTGCTAGATCAATTCGGGGCTACACCTTC.

The rearrangement links TRBV15 to TRBJ2-1; no clear D. This CDR3 contains 12 residues. Trimming shortened V by 4 bases and J by 9 bases, and 10 bases separated the two germline ends. The V gene's germline CDR1 is LNHNV and CDR2 YYDKDF (reference sequence). The CDR3 region is CATSKQLGEQFF. CDR3 DNA: TGTGCCACCAGCAAACAGCTAGGTGAGCAGTTCTTC. Drawing the rest from reference TRBV15 and TRBJ2-1, the complete variable domain is DAMVIQNPRYQVTQFGKPVTLSCSQTLNHNVMYWYQQKSSQAPKLLFHYYDKDFNNEADTPDNFQSRRPNTSFCFLDIRSPGLGDTAMYLCATSKQLGEQFFGPGTRLTVL.

This clone has more than one count but fewer than ten. This chain links TRBV10-1 with TRBJ2-7, with D possibly being TRBD1 or TRBD2 (6 bases each). Germline V gene lookup returns CDR1 WNHNN and CDR2 SYGVQD (reference sequence). V lost 0 bases, J lost 6 bases, and 9 bases lay in between. The CDR3 runs 13 residues. The CDR3 DNA reads as TGCGCCAGCAGTGAGTCGAGGGGGGTCGAGCAGTACTTC. Translated: CASSESRGVEQYF.